These 28 T cell receptor beta chains were all obtained from the same sample, sequenced in a study of cytomegalovirus exposure and HLA in healthy donors. 13 Jbeta primers and 60 Vbeta primers were used for the PCR. The assay was immunoSEQ multiplex PCR, and TCRdb's table has in-frame clones only and misses some. The repertoire includes about 240,000 clones, just under 80% of them detected once, and more than 0.45% sits in the top ten. Sequencing was carried out using PBMCs. All receptors come from a boy younger than 18 in good health and CMV-seronegative.

This clone was found a few times. The V call is TRBV5-1, the J call TRBJ2-1; possible D gene TRBD1, 6 bases. The CDR3 covers 15 residues. The germline CDR1 and CDR2 sequences are SGHRS and YFSETQ. Deletions cut 4 bases from V and 9 bases from J, with 20 bases between. The CDR3 coding sequence is TGCGCCAGCAGCCTACGCACAGGGTTTTTAGGTGAGCAGTTCTTC. Its protein product is CASSLRTGFLGEQFF.

Here the CDR3 DNA reads TGTGCCAGCAGTGAAGGGACAGGTGAAATAGGCTATGGCTACACCTTC. Its protein product is CASSEGTGEIGYGYTF. This rearrangement joins TRBV6-1 to TRBJ1-2, with 7 positions matching TRBD1. The CDR3 spans 16 residues. Trimming removed 1 base from V and 4 bases from J; junction bases left unmatched: 9. The germline CDR1 and CDR2 sequences are MNHNS and SASEGT.

The genes are TRBV11-2 and TRBJ2-3; 7 bases map to TRBD2. There are 16 residues in the CDR3. Germline-derived CDR1 and CDR2 are SGHAT and FQNNGV. Germline trimming cut 7 bases from V and 1 base from J; bases unmatched to any gene: 11. Here the CDR3 reads CASTPTRLAGTDTQYF. The CDR3 DNA reads TGTGCCAGCACGCCAACCCGGCTAGCGGGCACAGATACGCAGTATTTT.

This clone has a handful of counts. This chain uses TRBV5-1 with TRBJ1-4; 7 nucleotides agree with TRBD1. This CDR3 spans 15 amino acids. V lost 0 bases and J lost 4; bases outside the gene matches: 3. Germline V lookup: CDR1 SGHRS, CDR2 YFSETQ. The CDR3 reads CASSLDTGDNEKLFF. Here the CDR3 DNA reads TGCGCCAGCAGCTTGGATACAGGGGATAATGAAAAACTGTTTTTT.

The V call is TRBV6-6, the J call TRBJ2-5; 8 bases are shared with TRBD2. J gave up 11 bases and V 6 bases, and 8 bases lay outside the gene matches. This CDR3 is 12 amino acids long. Germline values: CDR1 MNHNY, CDR2 SVGAGI (reference sequence). Here the CDR3 DNA reads TGTGCCAGCAGGGGAGCGGGGGAGCAGCAGTACTTC. This encodes CASRGAGEQQYF.

The chain is built from TRBV7-3 and TRBJ2-2; 8 nucleotides match TRBD1. The trim removed 0 bases at V and 4 bases at J, leaving 7 bases unmatched. The CDR3 has 17 residues. CDR1 is SGHTA and CDR2 is FQGTGA in the germline V gene. CDR3 nucleotides: TGTGCCAGCAGCTTAACATCGGACAGGGCGGGCACCGGGGAGCTGTTTTTT. As protein: CASSLTSDRAGTGELFF.

The rearrangement links TRBV7-9 to TRBJ1-1; D is unresolved. Trimming removed 4 bases from V and 8 bases from J, with 8 bases in between. CDR1 SEHNR and CDR2 FQNEAQ come from the germline V gene (reference sequence). CDR3 size: 11 residues. The CDR3 here is CASSSDGEAFF. The CDR3 DNA sequence: TGTGCCAGCAGCTCAGACGGGGAAGCTTTCTTT.

The chain employs TRBV5-5 and TRBJ1-5, with D unresolved. This CDR3 is 14 amino acids long. The V end lost 0 bases, the J end lost 5 bases, and 9 bases lay between the germline ends. Germline-derived CDR1 and CDR2 are SGHKS and YYEKEE (reference sequence). The CDR3 sequence: CASSLVLGDQPQHF. The CDR3 bases are TGTGCCAGCAGCTTGGTTCTCGGAGATCAGCCCCAGCATTTT.

This clone was detected once. The chain recombines TRBV6-1 with TRBJ2-5; no clear D. The J call may be in error: the DNA end matches TRBJ2-7 better. The germline V gene has CDR1 MNHNS and CDR2 SASEGT. The CDR3 is 15 residues long. DNA of the CDR3: TGTGCCAGCGGATCGACTTCCCTTGCCGTCTACGAGCAGTACTTC. The encoded protein is CASGSTSLAVYEQYF.

This clone was seen just once. The CDR3 DNA sequence: TGTGCCAGAAGCTTCCAGGACAGCCCGGTATCCCTCCACTTT. It yields the protein CARSFQDSPVSLHF. The chain links TRBV7-5 to TRBJ1-6; the DNA was not used to check the table's D call, TRBD1. TRBV7-5 is reported as a pseudogene. The CDR3 has 14 residues.

This chain connects TRBV9 to TRBJ1-2; tentatively, D is TRBD1 (5 bases). This CDR3 contains 16 residues. The V end was cut by 0 bases, the J end by 3 bases, with 15 bases between. CDR1 is SGDLS and CDR2 is YYNGEE in the germline V gene. CDR3 nucleotides: TGTGCCAGCAGCGTAGGGGACTCCGGACGGCACTATGGCTACACCTTC. This gives the protein CASSVGDSGRHYGYTF.

The V gene is TRBV9, the J gene TRBJ1-1, with 7 bases that match TRBD1. The length of the CDR3 is 15 residues. The J segment lost 4 bases and the V segment lost 0 bases, leaving 6 bases of the junction unmatched. From germline, CDR1 is SGDLS and CDR2 YYNGEE. CDR3: CASSVGGTAGTEAFF. Written as DNA, the CDR3 is TGTGCCAGCAGCGTAGGGGGGACAGCGGGCACTGAAGCTTTCTTT.

This clone was detected only a few times. The rearrangement joins TRBV30 to TRBJ1-4; 9 positions match TRBD1. The V segment lost 0 bases and the J segment 6 bases; nucleotides outside the gene matches: 5. The CDR3 runs to 15 residues. CDR1 and CDR2 from the germline V gene are GTSNPN and SVGIG (reference sequence). The CDR3 coding sequence is TGTGCCTGGAGTGTAGCGAACAGGGGGCATGAAAAACTGTTTTTT. This encodes CAWSVANRGHEKLFF.

On this clone: This sample also contains other DNA sequences that code for the same CDR3. J is TRBJ2-3 and V is TRBV5-1; 7 nucleotides match TRBD1. The CDR3 covers 15 residues. The J segment lost 1 base and the V segment lost 5 bases, leaving 7 bases of the junction unmatched. Germline values: CDR1 SGHRS, CDR2 YFSETQ. For the CDR3, the DNA is TGCGCCAGCAGTCTAGAAGGGGGCGGCACAGATACGCAGTATTTT. It specifies CASSLEGGGTDTQYF.

V usage is TRBV19 and J usage is TRBJ2-3; 11 bases map to TRBD2. V shed 6 bases and J 6 bases; nucleotides not matched to a gene: 23. CDR1 and CDR2 (germline): LNHDA, SQIVND (reference sequence). The CDR3 has 20 residues. CDR3 sequence reads: CASRKSWVAGGLMVFDTQYF. CDR3 nucleotide sequence: TGTGCCAGTAGAAAATCGTGGGTAGCGGGAGGGCTCATGGTATTTGATACGCAGTATTTT.

The V gene is TRBV2, the J gene TRBJ2-7; 10 bases line up with TRBD1. This CDR3 region has 18 residues. Germline V gene lookup returns CDR1 SNHLY and CDR2 FYNNEI. V shed 6 bases, J shed 0 bases, and the junction held 14 bases outside the gene matches. The CDR3 DNA sequence: TGTGCCAGCAGCGATACGGGACAGGGGATGTTAAGCTCCTACGAGCAGTACTTC. Translating it yields CASSDTGQGMLSSYEQYF.

The chain links TRBV5-4 to TRBJ1-2, with 9 bases that match TRBD1. After removal of 2 bases from V and 8 bases from J, the junction contained 10 bases not matched to a gene. Germline loops: CDR1 SGHNT, CDR2 YYREEE (reference sequence). The CDR3 covers 15 residues. In DNA form, the CDR3 reads TGTGCCAGCAGCTTTGTCACAGGGGGCGCGACGGGCTACACCTTC. This translates into CASSFVTGGATGYTF. Supplemented by reference TRBV5-4 and TRBJ1-2, the full variable domain reads ETGVTQSPTHLIKTRGQQVTLRCSSQSGHNTVSWYQQALGQGPQFIFQYYREEENGRGNFPPRFSGLQFPNYSSELNVNALELDDSALYLCASSFVTGGATGYTFGSGTRLTVV.

The CDR3 sequence: CATSKQSGTGYEQYF. DNA of the CDR3: TGTGCCACCAGCAAACAATCCGGGACAGGGTACGAGCAGTACTTC. The chain combines TRBV15 with TRBJ2-5; TRBD1 agrees at 9 bases. The DNA end is a closer match to TRBJ2-7, so the J assignment may be wrong. Germline assignment: CDR1 LNHNV and CDR2 YYDKDF (reference sequence). This CDR3 has 15 residues.

This clone was seen a single time. This chain joins TRBV27 and TRBJ1-1, with TRBD1 matching 7 bases. The length of the CDR3 is 15 residues. V lost 6 bases and J lost 1; bases outside the gene matches: 8. Germline V lookup: CDR1 MNHEY, CDR2 SMNVEV (reference sequence). The CDR3 is CASSDHGQANTEAFF. In DNA form, the CDR3 reads TGTGCCAGCAGCGACCATGGACAGGCGAACACTGAAGCTTTCTTT.

The rearrangement uses TRBV10-3 and TRBJ1-1; D is ambiguous. The CDR3 contains 14 residues. Germline-derived CDR1 and CDR2 are ENHRY and SYGVKD. Trimming left V 6 bases short and J 8 bases short, with 19 bases between. This CDR3 is CAISDLSLTTEAFF. The CDR3 DNA is TGTGCCATCAGCGACTTATCACTTACTACCGAAGCTTTCTTT.

The chain joins TRBV2 to TRBJ1-2; TRBD1 matches 9 bases. The V gene end was trimmed by 8 bases and the J gene end by 8 bases; junction bases not matched to a gene: 12. Germline CDR1 SNHLY, CDR2 FYNNEI. The CDR3 totals 14 residues. In DNA, the CDR3 is TGTGCCAGCCGGCATGTAACAGGGGGCTACGGCTACACCTTC. It encodes CASRHVTGGYGYTF.

This clone came up once. V and J are TRBV15 and TRBJ2-1; no firm D call. Germline values: CDR1 LNHNV, CDR2 YYDKDF (reference sequence). CDR3 length equals 17 residues. Trimming left V 0 bases short and J 4 bases short, with 16 bases between. CDR3 DNA sequence: TGTGCCACCAGCAGAGATGTGAGGCCAGCCGGATACAATGAGCAGTTCTTC. This translates into CATSRDVRPAGYNEQFF.

This chain uses TRBV11-2 with TRBJ2-7; 10 bases agree with TRBD2. The junction had 10 bases not matched to a gene; V was cut back by 1 base and J by 4 bases. The germline V gene encodes CDR1 SGHAT and CDR2 FQNNGV. The CDR3 has 17 amino acids. CDR3 sequence reads: CASSLVWPGTSVYEQYF. In DNA form, the CDR3 reads TGTGCCAGCAGCTTAGTATGGCCCGGGACTAGCGTATACGAGCAGTACTTC.

The table lists this clone with a few counts. The V and J genes are TRBV30 and TRBJ2-7; no clear D. This CDR3 has 13 residues. Between the trimmed V and J ends, which lost 0 bases and 4 bases, there was a span of 10 bases. Germline V gives CDR1 GTSNPN, CDR2 SVGIG (reference sequence). The CDR3 sequence is CAWSVSLLYEQYF. The CDR3 region has the DNA TGTGCCTGGAGTGTCTCCCTGTTGTACGAGCAGTACTTC. The variable domain in full, with the rest retrieved from reference TRBV30 and TRBJ2-7, is SQTIHQWPATLVQPVGSPLSLECTVEGTSNPNLYWYRQAAGRGLQLLFYSVGIGQISSEVPQNLSASRPQDRQFILSSKKLLLSDSGFYLCAWSVSLLYEQYFGPGTRLTVT.

The chain combines TRBV4-2 with TRBJ2-7; TRBD1 agrees at 7 bases. CDR3 length: 14 amino acids. Germline V gene data show CDR1 as LGHNA and CDR2 as YNFKEQ. Trimming removed 3 bases from V and 1 base from J; junction bases left unmatched: 3. CDR3 nucleotide sequence: TGTGCCAGCAGCCAGGACAGGTTATCCTACGAGCAGTACTTC. Translation: CASSQDRLSYEQYF.

This chain joins TRBV19 and TRBJ2-7; 8 bases agree with TRBD1. Trimming removed 7 bases from V and 2 bases from J; junction bases left unmatched: 10. The CDR3 runs to 15 residues. CDR1 and CDR2 from the germline V gene are LNHDA and SQIVND (reference sequence). The CDR3 DNA reads TGTGCCAGTAAAATGTTCGGGACAGGTCCCTACGAGCAGTACTTC. The encoded protein is CASKMFGTGPYEQYF.

The chain couples TRBV4-1 to TRBJ2-2, with 12 nucleotides matching TRBD1. CDR3 length: 16 residues. Germline CDR1 MGHRA, CDR2 YSYEKL. The V segment lost 4 bases and the J segment 8 bases; nucleotides outside the gene matches: 8. In nucleotides, the CDR3 is TGCGCCAGCAGCCGACCCGGGACAGGGGGCACGGGGGAGCTGTTTTTT. Protein sequence: CASSRPGTGGTGELFF.

The CDR3 loop is CASSIAGTPEQYF. CDR3 bases: TGTGCCAGCAGTATAGCCGGGACACCCGAGCAGTACTTC. The gene calls are TRBV7-9 and TRBJ2-7, with D tentatively TRBD1 (6 bases). Germline V CDR1 and CDR2: SEHNR, FQNEAQ (reference sequence). The CDR3 covers 13 residues. With 6 bases removed from V and 6 bases from J, the gap between germline ends came to 15 bases.